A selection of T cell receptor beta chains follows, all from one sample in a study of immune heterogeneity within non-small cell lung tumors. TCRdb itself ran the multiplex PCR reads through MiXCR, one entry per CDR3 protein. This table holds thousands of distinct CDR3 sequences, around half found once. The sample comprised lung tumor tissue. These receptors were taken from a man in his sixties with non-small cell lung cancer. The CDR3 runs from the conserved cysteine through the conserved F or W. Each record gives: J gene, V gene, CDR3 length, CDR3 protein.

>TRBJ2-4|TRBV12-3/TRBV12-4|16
CASSSGNNLAKNIQYF
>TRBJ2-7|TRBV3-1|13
CASSQAGPYEQYF
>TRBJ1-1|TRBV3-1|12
CASSQGGVLAFF
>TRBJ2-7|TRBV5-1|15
CASSLTGTGVYEQYF
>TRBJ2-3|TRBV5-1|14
CASSLRGGADTQYF
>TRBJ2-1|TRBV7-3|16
CASSLTAAGVGNEEFF
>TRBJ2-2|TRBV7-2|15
CASSPPGLVDGELFF
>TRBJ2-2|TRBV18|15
CASSPPTASSGELFF
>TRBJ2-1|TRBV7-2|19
CASSFRGLAGTSSYNEQFF
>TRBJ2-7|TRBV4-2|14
CASSQQKGDYEQYF
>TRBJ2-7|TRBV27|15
CASSSPSAILYEQYF
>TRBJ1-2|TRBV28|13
CASVPGGRDGYTF
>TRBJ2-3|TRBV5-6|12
CASSSRPDTQYF
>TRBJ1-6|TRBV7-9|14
CASSLVGQNSPLHF
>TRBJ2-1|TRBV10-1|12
CASGRETNEQFF
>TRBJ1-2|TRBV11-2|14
CASSLDPGTSGYTF
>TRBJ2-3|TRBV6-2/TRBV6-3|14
CASSYLLSTDTQYF
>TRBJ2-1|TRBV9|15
CASSVRPETYNEQFF
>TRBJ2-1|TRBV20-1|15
CSAGGETSGSSEQFF
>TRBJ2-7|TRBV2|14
CASSVGLQSYEQYF
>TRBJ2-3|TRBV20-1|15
CSANTGQRGADTQYF
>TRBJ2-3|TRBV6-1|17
CASSYGGRAGGTDTQYF
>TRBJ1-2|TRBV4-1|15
CASSQDLAGGNGYTF
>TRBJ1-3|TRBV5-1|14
CASSGGDSGNTIYF
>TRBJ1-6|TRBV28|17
CASSFPPRTGGNSPLHF
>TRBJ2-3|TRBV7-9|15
CASSLAGPKADTQYF
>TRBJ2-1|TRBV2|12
CASRDVADEQFF
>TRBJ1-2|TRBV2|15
CASSEESGLDYGYTF
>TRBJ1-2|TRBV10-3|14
CAISEEQFSDGYTF